This is a list of T cell receptor beta chains from one sample in a study of T cell responses to AZD1222 COVID-19 vaccine. Profiled with immunoSEQ multiplex PCR; TCRdb holds only in-frame clones, not every one. The sample has about 120,000 clones; around nine tenths are singletons. Sample: peripheral blood, taken 28 days after the second AZD1222 dose. The receptors here all came from an adult who received the AZD1222 COVID-19 vaccine. The CDR3 runs from the conserved cysteine through the conserved F or W. D genes are given only for firm matches. Clone size is shown for a subset of rows, as once, few, many or a class of expanded clone.

J gene,clone size,D gene,V gene,CDR3 protein,CDR3 DNA
TRBJ2-3,once,TRBD2,TRBV4-2,CASSQGARGGTSDTQYF,TGTGCCAGCAGCCAAGGGGCCCGCGGGGGAACCTCAGATACGCAGTATTTT
TRBJ2-3,-,-,TRBV5-4,CASSWESADTQYF,TGTGCCAGCAGTTGGGAGTCTGCAGATACGCAGTATTTT
TRBJ1-1,-,-,TRBV5-4,CASSPTAGMNTEAFF,TGTGCCAGCAGCCCCACGGCAGGAATGAACACTGAAGCTTTCTTT
TRBJ1-1,-,-,TRBV7-3,CASRPGGVDTEAFF,TGTGCCAGCAGACCCGGGGGGGTTGACACTGAAGCTTTCTTT
TRBJ1-5,-,-,TRBV21-1,CASSKTPGWCDQPQHF,TGTGCCAGCAGCAAAACCCCGGGATGGTGCGATCAGCCCCAGCATTTT
TRBJ1-2,-,-,TRBV10-3,CAITYRNYGYTF,TGTGCCATCACATACAGGAACTATGGCTACACCTTC
TRBJ2-1,-,-,TRBV6-1,CASSGRQARIDNEQFF,TGTGCCAGCAGTGGCCGACAGGCCCGGATCGACAATGAGCAGTTCTTC
TRBJ1-3,-,-,TRBV9,CASSGPQLNSGNTIYF,TGTGCCAGCAGCGGCCCACAGTTGAACTCTGGAAACACCATATATTTT
TRBJ1-5,-,-,TRBV19,CASSTGNQPQHF,TGTGCCAGTTCGACGGGCAATCAGCCCCAGCATTTT
TRBJ1-2,-,-,TRBV7-9,CASSLGGGGTDGYTF,TGTGCCAGCAGCTTAGGCGGCGGGGGTACGGATGGCTACACCTTC
TRBJ1-2,-,TRBD1,TRBV2,CASSFTGDGGYTF,TGTGCCAGCAGTTTCACAGGGGATGGCGGCTACACCTTC
TRBJ1-2,-,-,TRBV6-1,CASSDRSGYGYTF,TGTGCCAGCAGTGACAGGAGCGGCTATGGCTACACCTTC
TRBJ1-5,-,-,TRBV5-5,CASSWTASNQPQHF,TGTGCCAGCAGCTGGACAGCTAGCAATCAGCCCCAGCATTTT
TRBJ2-5,-,TRBD2,TRBV14,CASGRNSGRIETQYF,TGTGCCAGCGGGAGGAATAGCGGGAGGATTGAGACCCAGTACTTC
TRBJ2-1,-,TRBD2,TRBV27,CASRTPSGRRYDEQFF,TGTGCCAGCAGAACCCCAAGCGGGAGGCGATATGATGAGCAGTTCTTC
TRBJ1-1,-,-,TRBV29-1,CSVRPFNTEAFF,TGCAGCGTCAGACCATTTAACACTGAAGCTTTCTTT
TRBJ1-1,-,TRBD1,TRBV30,CAFGTGLNTEAFF,TGTGCCTTCGGGACAGGGTTGAACACTGAAGCTTTCTTT
TRBJ2-1,-,-,TRBV18,CASSMSVEQFF,TGTGCCAGCTCAATGAGTGTTGAGCAGTTCTTC
TRBJ2-7,-,-,TRBV4-3,CASSLRVGGSSYEQYF,TGCGCCAGCAGCCTTCGGGTCGGTGGGAGCAGCTACGAGCAGTACTTC
TRBJ1-5,-,TRBD1,TRBV25-1,CASSEGTGGQPQHF,TGTGCCAGCAGTGAAGGGACAGGCGGTCAGCCCCAGCATTTT
TRBJ1-2,-,-,TRBV12-5,CASGLGNTKGYTF,TGTGCTAGTGGTTTGGGCAACACGAAGGGCTACACCTTC
TRBJ2-5,large,-,TRBV11-1,CASSFRGQETQYF,TGTGCCAGCAGCTTTAGGGGGCAAGAGACCCAGTACTTC
TRBJ1-5,-,TRBD1,TRBV25-1,CASSRTGSYQPQHF,TGTGCCAGCAGCCGGACAGGGAGCTATCAGCCCCAGCATTTT
TRBJ1-1,-,TRBD1,TRBV7-2,CASSLAGGQGTEAFF,TGTGCCAGCAGCTTAGCGGGGGGACAGGGCACTGAAGCTTTCTTT
TRBJ1-5,-,-,TRBV25-1,CASRASWGYQPQHF,TGTGCCAGCAGGGCGTCCTGGGGGTATCAGCCCCAGCATTTT
TRBJ2-4,-,TRBD1,TRBV2,CASSGDRGVAKNIQYF,TGTGCCAGCAGTGGCGACAGGGGGGTAGCCAAAAACATTCAGTACTTC
TRBJ1-1,-,-,TRBV6-2/TRBV6-3,CASRYLGRTMNTEAFF,TGTGCCAGCAGATACCTTGGACGGACCATGAACACTGAAGCTTTCTTT
TRBJ2-1,-,-,TRBV27,CASSFLGGSINEQFF,TGTGCCAGCAGTTTCTTAGGTGGTAGTATCAATGAGCAGTTCTTC
TRBJ1-2,-,-,TRBV6-6,CASSYTANYGYTF,TGTGCCAGCAGTTACACAGCTAACTATGGCTACACCTTC
TRBJ1-1,-,-,TRBV19,CASSSPGTRNTEAFF,TGTGCCAGTAGTAGCCCCGGGACACGGAACACTGAAGCTTTCTTT
TRBJ1-1,-,-,TRBV7-3,CASSSVGPNTEAFF,TGTGCCAGCAGCTCTGTGGGCCCCAACACTGAAGCTTTCTTT
TRBJ1-2,-,-,TRBV4-2,CASSPASGNYGYTF,TGTGCCAGCAGCCCCGCGTCGGGGAACTATGGCTACACCTTC
TRBJ1-6,-,-,TRBV7-2,CASSLGQQPPLHF,TGTGCCAGCAGCTTAGGGCAGCAACCACCCCTCCACTTT
TRBJ1-1,-,-,TRBV6-5,CASSYAVYTEAFF,TGTGCCAGCAGTTACGCGGTGTACACTGAAGCTTTCTTT
TRBJ1-3,-,-,TRBV18,CASSPRTASSGNTIYF,TGTGCCAGCTCACCCAGGACAGCCAGCTCTGGAAACACCATATATTTT
TRBJ1-5,-,TRBD1,TRBV4-3,CASSLDRSSNQPQHF,TGCGCCAGCAGCCTGGACAGGTCTAGCAATCAGCCCCAGCATTTT
TRBJ1-1,-,-,TRBV6-2/TRBV6-3,CASRYTVATEAFF,TGTGCCAGCAGGTACACGGTTGCCACTGAAGCTTTCTTT
TRBJ2-3,-,TRBD2,TRBV7-3,CASSLGRVGTDTQYF,TGTGCCAGCAGCTTAGGGAGGGTGGGGACAGATACGCAGTATTTT
TRBJ2-3,-,-,TRBV4-1,CASSSYKQSTDTQYF,TGCGCCAGCAGCTCCTACAAGCAGAGCACAGATACGCAGTATTTT
TRBJ1-2,few,-,TRBV11-2,CASSSRGSPGYTF,TGTGCCAGCAGCTCCCGGGGGAGCCCCGGCTACACCTTC